The rows below give T cell receptor beta chains drawn from one sample of a study of cytomegalovirus exposure and HLA in healthy donors. This table comes from immunoSEQ multiplex PCR, and its TCRdb copy is limited to in-frame clones, with some not included. The sample carries some 190,000 clones, around 87% recorded once. Sequenced sample: PBMCs. The origin of the receptors is a man in his thirties or forties in good health and CMV-seronegative. The CDR3 runs from the conserved cysteine through the conserved F or W. D genes are given only for firm matches. The listing skips clone size in some rows; elsewhere it reads once, few, many or a size class.

d_gene: TRBD1; j_gene: TRBJ2-2; abundance: -; v_gene: TRBV6-5; CDR3nt: TGTGCCAGCAACAGGGGGTTTTCCGGGGAGCTGTTTTTT; CDR3aa: CASNRGFSGELFF
d_gene: -; j_gene: TRBJ2-7; abundance: -; v_gene: TRBV5-5; CDR3nt: TGTGCCAGCAGTACCGTGAGCCCCAACAGGGAAACCGAGCAGTACTTC; CDR3aa: CASSTVSPNRETEQYF
d_gene: -; j_gene: TRBJ1-1; abundance: -; v_gene: TRBV7-2; CDR3nt: TGTGCCAGCAGCACATACGCACCAGGGGCGAACACTGAAGCTTTCTTT; CDR3aa: CASSTYAPGANTEAFF
d_gene: -; j_gene: TRBJ1-4; abundance: once; v_gene: TRBV5-1; CDR3nt: TGCGCCAGCAGCTTCTCCGGGGCAACTAATGAAAAACTGTTTTTT; CDR3aa: CASSFSGATNEKLFF
d_gene: -; j_gene: TRBJ1-5; abundance: -; v_gene: TRBV19; CDR3nt: TGTGCCACCGCCCCAGCTAGGGGTCAGCCCCAGCATTTT; CDR3aa: CATAPARGQPQHF
d_gene: TRBD2; j_gene: TRBJ2-7; abundance: -; v_gene: TRBV7-9; CDR3nt: TGTGCCAGCAGCCTCGTGGGGCGGACTAGCGGTTCCTACGAGCAGTACTTC; CDR3aa: CASSLVGRTSGSYEQYF
d_gene: -; j_gene: TRBJ1-2; abundance: -; v_gene: TRBV6-1; CDR3nt: TGTGCCAGCTCCGGGAGAAACTATGGCTACACCTTC; CDR3aa: CASSGRNYGYTF
d_gene: TRBD1; j_gene: TRBJ2-5; abundance: -; v_gene: TRBV18; CDR3nt: TGTGCCAGCTCGCTGGGACAGGGGCGGGAGACCCAGTACTTC; CDR3aa: CASSLGQGRETQYF
d_gene: -; j_gene: TRBJ1-5; abundance: -; v_gene: TRBV28; CDR3nt: TGTGCCAGCGGGAGGGCGGGGGTCAATCAGCCCCAGCATTTT; CDR3aa: CASGRAGVNQPQHF
d_gene: TRBD2; j_gene: TRBJ2-7; abundance: -; v_gene: TRBV5-1; CDR3nt: TGCGCCAGCAGCCCGTCCGGGACTAGCGGCACCTACGAGCAGTACTTC; CDR3aa: CASSPSGTSGTYEQYF
d_gene: TRBD1; j_gene: TRBJ1-1; abundance: -; v_gene: TRBV18; CDR3nt: TGTGCCAGCTCCCCCCGACAGGGAGGAATGAACACTGAAGCTTTCTTT; CDR3aa: CASSPRQGGMNTEAFF
d_gene: -; j_gene: TRBJ1-5; abundance: once; v_gene: TRBV28; CDR3nt: TGTGCCAGCAGGGTCTCGGGGGGGCCGTATCAGCCCCAGCATTTT; CDR3aa: CASRVSGGPYQPQHF
d_gene: -; j_gene: TRBJ1-2; abundance: -; v_gene: TRBV4-3; CDR3nt: TGCGCCAGCAGCCAAGATCGGCGTGGGCTCTATGGCTACACCTTC; CDR3aa: CASSQDRRGLYGYTF
d_gene: TRBD1; j_gene: TRBJ1-3; abundance: -; v_gene: TRBV15; CDR3nt: TGTGCCACCAGCAGAGACAAGGGACAGGGTGGAAACACCATATATTTT; CDR3aa: CATSRDKGQGGNTIYF
d_gene: TRBD2; j_gene: TRBJ2-1; abundance: -; v_gene: TRBV6-1; CDR3nt: TGTGCCAGCAAGGGACTAGCGGGAGCGGGGGAGCAGTTCTTC; CDR3aa: CASKGLAGAGEQFF
d_gene: TRBD1; j_gene: TRBJ1-5; abundance: -; v_gene: TRBV19; CDR3nt: TGTGCCAGTAGTTCGGCAGGGGGATTTTGGCCCCAGCATTTT; CDR3aa: CASSSAGGFWPQHF
d_gene: -; j_gene: TRBJ2-3; abundance: -; v_gene: TRBV7-2; CDR3nt: TGTGCCAGCAGCTTAGATTCGGGGAATACGCAGTATTTT; CDR3aa: CASSLDSGNTQYF
d_gene: -; j_gene: TRBJ1-6; abundance: -; v_gene: TRBV18; CDR3nt: TGTGCCAGCTCACCATCCGGGGATTCACCCCTCCACTTT; CDR3aa: CASSPSGDSPLHF
d_gene: TRBD2; j_gene: TRBJ2-5; abundance: -; v_gene: TRBV5-6; CDR3nt: TGTGCCAGCAGCTTGGATACTAGCGGGGTCCCCCCTAAAGAGACCCAGTACTTC; CDR3aa: CASSLDTSGVPPKETQYF
d_gene: TRBD2; j_gene: TRBJ2-7; abundance: -; v_gene: TRBV19; CDR3nt: TGTGCCAGTAGTATAGCACTAGCGGGAGAGCAGTACTTC; CDR3aa: CASSIALAGEQYF
d_gene: -; j_gene: TRBJ1-2; abundance: -; v_gene: TRBV28; CDR3nt: TGTGCCAGCAGAACCGACAGGAATGGCTACACCTTC; CDR3aa: CASRTDRNGYTF
d_gene: -; j_gene: TRBJ2-1; abundance: once; v_gene: TRBV18; CDR3nt: TGTGCCAGCTCACCTCCTAACCTCGACAGTTACAATGAGCAGTTCTTC; CDR3aa: CASSPPNLDSYNEQFF
d_gene: TRBD2; j_gene: TRBJ2-3; abundance: -; v_gene: TRBV5-4; CDR3nt: TGTGCCAGCGCGGGAGATCAGCCAGATACGCAGTATTTT; CDR3aa: CASAGDQPDTQYF
d_gene: TRBD1; j_gene: TRBJ1-5; abundance: -; v_gene: TRBV7-8; CDR3nt: TGTGCCAGCAGCCGCGACAGGGGGATCCAGCCCCAGCATTTT; CDR3aa: CASSRDRGIQPQHF
d_gene: -; j_gene: TRBJ1-2; abundance: once; v_gene: TRBV28; CDR3nt: TGTGCCAGCAGGGTCCGGCCGCCAAAGACAGCAGGCTACACCTTC; CDR3aa: CASRVRPPKTAGYTF
d_gene: -; j_gene: TRBJ2-3; abundance: -; v_gene: TRBV10-3; CDR3nt: TGTGCCATCAGTGCGGCCGGACTCTTGCTCACAGATACGCAGTATTTT; CDR3aa: CAISAAGLLLTDTQYF
d_gene: -; j_gene: TRBJ2-4; abundance: -; v_gene: TRBV2; CDR3nt: TGTGCCAGCAGTTCTACTCTAGCCAAAAACAGTCAGTACTTC; CDR3aa: CASSSTLAKNSQYF
d_gene: TRBD1; j_gene: TRBJ1-5; abundance: -; v_gene: TRBV15; CDR3nt: TGTGCCACCAGCAGAACAACCCGAGAGGGACAGGGGGCGTTTAGCAATCAGCCCCAGCATTTT; CDR3aa: CATSRTTREGQGAFSNQPQHF
d_gene: TRBD1; j_gene: TRBJ1-3; abundance: -; v_gene: TRBV19; CDR3nt: TGTGCCAGTAGTTCCCAGGGACAGCTCTCTGGAAACACCATATATTTT; CDR3aa: CASSSQGQLSGNTIYF
d_gene: TRBD2; j_gene: TRBJ2-7; abundance: -; v_gene: TRBV5-6; CDR3nt: TGTGCCAGCAGCTTAAAAACTAGCGGAATTTGGTACGAGCAGTACTTC; CDR3aa: CASSLKTSGIWYEQYF
d_gene: -; j_gene: TRBJ2-6; abundance: -; v_gene: TRBV19; CDR3nt: TGTGCCAGTAGTATCGCGGACATAACAGGGATTGGGGCCAACGTCCTGACTTTC; CDR3aa: CASSIADITGIGANVLTF
d_gene: TRBD1; j_gene: TRBJ2-5; abundance: -; v_gene: TRBV5-1; CDR3nt: TGCGCCAGCAGATACACCGGGACAGGGGGAGAGACCCAGTACTTC; CDR3aa: CASRYTGTGGETQYF
d_gene: -; j_gene: TRBJ2-1; abundance: -; v_gene: TRBV12-5; CDR3nt: TGTGCTAGTGGTCCCCCTCACAATGAGCAGTTCTTC; CDR3aa: CASGPPHNEQFF
d_gene: -; j_gene: TRBJ2-3; abundance: -; v_gene: TRBV29-1; CDR3nt: TGCAGCGTTCTCAGGTCTAGCGCGACAGATACGCAGTATTTT; CDR3aa: CSVLRSSATDTQYF
d_gene: -; j_gene: TRBJ2-3; abundance: -; v_gene: TRBV5-6; CDR3nt: TGTGCCAGCAGCTTTAGACAGTTAGGCACAGATACGCAGTATTTT; CDR3aa: CASSFRQLGTDTQYF
d_gene: TRBD1; j_gene: TRBJ1-3; abundance: -; v_gene: TRBV6-1; CDR3nt: TGTGCCAGCAGTGAAATGGGACAGACCGCCTCTGGAAACACCATATATTTT; CDR3aa: CASSEMGQTASGNTIYF